The 21 T cell receptor beta chains presented below share a single source sample, sequenced in a study of blood T cell repertoires in COVID-19 (dated by TCRdb to 2018 to 2020). The library was made by the immunoSEQ multiplex PCR assay. TCRdb provides this immuneACCESS table in a form limited to in-frame rearrangements. Some clones are lacking; in checked studies, under half of them reflect an unresolved V gene, and why the rest are absent is not known. Across this sample there are roughly 150,000 clones, with 83% seen only once. Of the sample, about 2.1% falls within the top ten clones. What was sequenced was peripheral blood. Receptors originate from a woman older than 75 with acute or convalescent COVID-19.

The chain joins TRBV19 to TRBJ2-2, with a tentative D call TRBD1 (5 bases). Germline CDR1 LNHDA, CDR2 SQIVND (reference sequence). This CDR3 is 14 amino acids long. Trimming took 7 bases from V and 3 from J, leaving 12 bases between them. This chain's CDR3 is CASITGGYTGELFF. The DNA for the CDR3 is TGTGCCAGTATTACAGGCGGTTACACCGGGGAGCTGTTTTTT.

The chain carries TRBV3-1 (or the pseudogene TRBV3-2) and TRBJ1-2; D is possibly TRBD1 (6 bases). The V end was cut by 1 base, the J end by 4 bases, with 10 bases between. Germline loops: CDR1 LGHDT, CDR2 YNNKEL (reference sequence). The CDR3 loop spans 14 amino acids. The CDR3 sequence: CASSQGGPGYGYTF. The CDR3 DNA is TGTGCCAGCAGCCAAGGGGGGCCGGGCTATGGCTACACCTTC.

This chain joins TRBV7-2 and TRBJ1-6; 10 bases fit TRBD1. The trim removed 4 bases at V and 5 bases at J, leaving 2 bases unmatched. CDR1 is SGHTA, CDR2 FQGNSA, per germline. There are 15 residues in the CDR3. The chain's CDR3 is CASSSGQGNNSPLHF. Here the CDR3 DNA reads TGTGCCAGCAGCTCGGGACAGGGGAATAATTCACCCCTCCACTTT.

The chain has TRBV7-8 and TRBJ1-1; D ambiguous. Trimming stripped 1 base from V and 1 base from J, with 7 bases between. Germline values: CDR1 SGHVS, CDR2 FQNEAQ. This CDR3 has 14 residues. The CDR3 nucleotides read TGTGCCAGCAGCTTAGTGGCACCGAACACTGAAGCTTTCTTT. As protein: CASSLVAPNTEAFF.

The V and J genes are TRBV10-3 and TRBJ2-7; 7 nucleotides match TRBD1. The CDR3 runs to 14 residues. With 10 bases clipped from V and 2 bases from J, the junction kept 11 bases outside the gene matches. Per the germline V gene, CDR1 is ENHRY and CDR2 is SYGVKD. The CDR3 DNA sequence: TGTGCCACCGGGGACAGCTCGACGGCCTACGAGCAGTACTTC. It codes for CATGDSSTAYEQYF.

V gene TRBV5-5 combines with J gene TRBJ2-7; 7 nucleotides line up with TRBD1. The J segment lost 2 bases and the V segment lost 3 bases, leaving 8 bases of the junction unmatched. The CDR3 runs 15 residues. The germline CDR1 and CDR2 sequences are SGHKS and YYEKEE (reference sequence). DNA of the CDR3: TGTGCCAGCAGCTCCCGTCGACAGGGCGCCTACGAGCAGTACTTC. This sequence encodes CASSSRRQGAYEQYF.

The rearrangement joins TRBV15 to TRBJ2-4, with 8 bases fitting TRBD1. Germline trimming cut 0 bases from V and 6 bases from J; bases unmatched to any gene: 4. CDR3 length equals 15 residues. Germline V lookup: CDR1 LNHNV, CDR2 YYDKDF (reference sequence). The DNA for the CDR3 is TGTGCCACCAGCAGAGATCTTGGACAGGGAAACATTCAGTACTTC. Translating it yields CATSRDLGQGNIQYF.

The chain is built from TRBV12-2 and TRBJ2-7; the table calls TRBD1, which could not be checked here. TRBV12-2 is assigned pseudogene status. This CDR3 has 15 residues. The CDR3 DNA reads as TGTGCAAGTCGCTTCGACGACAGGGGACCCTACGAGCAGTACTTC. This codes for CASRFDDRGPYEQYF.

For the CDR3, the DNA is TGTGCCAGCACCTTAAGCCGCTCTGGAAACACCATATATTTT. This translates into CASTLSRSGNTIYF. This chain uses TRBV2 with TRBJ1-3; D is uncertain. Germline CDR1 reads SNHLY; CDR2 reads FYNNEI. This CDR3 spans 14 amino acids. The V end lost 7 bases, the J end lost 0 bases, and 10 bases lay between the germline ends.

The V and J genes are TRBV29-1 and TRBJ2-1, with 9 bases matching TRBD2. The CDR3 is made up of 16 amino acids. Germline CDR1 reads SQVTM; CDR2 reads ANQGSEA. The V gene end was trimmed by 6 bases and the J gene end by 2 bases; junction bases not matched to a gene: 11. Here the CDR3 reads CSVAIPGTSTYNEQFF. In DNA, the CDR3 is TGCAGCGTCGCCATCCCAGGGACTAGCACCTACAATGAGCAGTTCTTC.

The rearrangement uses TRBV3-1 (or the pseudogene TRBV3-2) and TRBJ2-7, with 13 nucleotides matching TRBD2. Germline assignment: CDR1 LGHDT and CDR2 YNNKEL (reference sequence). V dropped 2 bases and J dropped 6; count of bases not matched to a gene: 1. This CDR3 has 14 amino acids. CDR3 amino acids: CASSQTSGGGEQYF. CDR3 DNA: TGTGCCAGCAGCCAAACTAGCGGGGGGGGCGAGCAGTACTTC.

V and J are TRBV27 and TRBJ2-7, with D tentatively TRBD2 (6 bases). The CDR3 consists of 14 residues. The V end lost 3 bases, the J end lost 2 bases, and 11 bases lay between the germline ends. Germline CDR1 reads MNHEY; CDR2 reads SMNVEV (reference sequence). CDR3 nucleotide sequence: TGTGCCAGCAGTTTCTCGCGGGAAACCTACGAGCAGTACTTC. Its translation: CASSFSRETYEQYF.

V is TRBV9 and J is TRBJ2-3; D is possibly TRBD1 (5 bases). The V end lost 3 bases, the J end lost 3 bases, and 11 bases lay between the germline ends. This CDR3 contains 14 residues. In germline, CDR1 is SGDLS, CDR2 YYNGEE. The CDR3 bases are TGTGCCAGCAGCGACGGTGGGGCGACAGATACGCAGTATTTT. It translates to CASSDGGATDTQYF.

J is TRBJ2-7 and V is TRBV7-8, with D possibly matching TRBD1 (6 bases). Germline V gene lookup returns CDR1 SGHVS and CDR2 FQNEAQ. This CDR3 is built from 15 residues. With 3 bases removed from V and 0 bases from J, the gap between germline ends came to 12 bases. The chain's CDR3 is CASSLDSKTSYEQYF. The CDR3 coding sequence is TGTGCCAGCAGCTTGGACAGCAAGACCTCCTACGAGCAGTACTTC.

The chain combines TRBV7-9 with TRBJ2-3, with 11 bases identical to TRBD2. The CDR3 runs to 16 residues. The ends lost 7 bases at V and 6 bases at J; junction bases unmatched: 12. Per germline, CDR1 SEHNR and CDR2 FQNEAQ (reference sequence). CDR3 sequence reads: CASIQGLAGDLDTQYF. The CDR3 bases are TGTGCCAGCATCCAAGGACTAGCGGGTGATTTGGATACGCAGTATTTT.

J is TRBJ1-6 and V is TRBV4-2; 7 positions agree with TRBD1. CDR1 is LGHNA, CDR2 YNFKEQ, per germline. Unmatched junction bases numbered 2, after V lost 3 bases and J lost 0 bases. This CDR3 has 16 amino acids. In DNA form, the CDR3 reads TGTGCCAGCAGCCAGCGGGACAGCTCCTATAATTCACCCCTCCACTTT. Translation gives CASSQRDSSYNSPLHF.

V is TRBV29-1 and J is TRBJ2-5; 10 bases match TRBD2. The junction had 8 bases not matched to a gene; V was cut back by 0 bases and J by 7 bases. CDR3 size: 15 residues. Germline V CDR1 and CDR2: SQVTM, ANQGSEA. CDR3 region: CSVEEGLARGGTQYF. The CDR3 DNA reads as TGCAGCGTTGAAGAGGGACTAGCGCGGGGTGGGACCCAGTACTTC.

The chain employs TRBV10-3 and TRBJ1-2, with 10 bases identical to TRBD1. V dropped 6 bases and J dropped 2; count of bases not matched to a gene: 6. The CDR3 sequence is 15 residues long. Germline assignment: CDR1 ENHRY and CDR2 SYGVKD. The CDR3 region is CAIRPGQGRNYGYTF. CDR3 in DNA: TGTGCCATCAGGCCGGGACAGGGGAGAAACTATGGCTACACCTTC.

The chain links TRBV2 to TRBJ1-2; D remains unclear. CDR1 is SNHLY, CDR2 FYNNEI, per germline. V was trimmed by 7 bases and J by 4 bases, leaving 10 bases between them. The CDR3 is made up of 12 amino acids. The CDR3 nucleotides are TGTGCCAGCAAATCCGAGTTCTATGGCTACACCTTC. Translation: CASKSEFYGYTF.

This chain uses TRBV10-2 with TRBJ1-6; the D gene is possibly TRBD1 (6 bases). V lost 6 bases and J 7 bases, leaving 16 bases between the germline ends. This CDR3 is built from 15 residues. CDR1 is WSHSY, CDR2 SAAADI, per germline. DNA for the CDR3: TGCGCCAGCAGGCCAGGGGAATTGGAGAATTCACCCCTCCACTTT. Its translation: CASRPGELENSPLHF.

This chain uses TRBV15 with TRBJ2-7; TRBD1 agrees at 9 bases. V was pared by 4 bases and J by 4 bases, with 11 bases of the junction left unmatched. Germline CDR1 and CDR2: LNHNV and YYDKDF (reference sequence). There are 16 residues in the CDR3. The CDR3 nucleotides are TGTGCCACCAGCAAAGAAAGGACAGGGGCAGGGTACGAGCAGTACTTC. It translates to CATSKERTGAGYEQYF.